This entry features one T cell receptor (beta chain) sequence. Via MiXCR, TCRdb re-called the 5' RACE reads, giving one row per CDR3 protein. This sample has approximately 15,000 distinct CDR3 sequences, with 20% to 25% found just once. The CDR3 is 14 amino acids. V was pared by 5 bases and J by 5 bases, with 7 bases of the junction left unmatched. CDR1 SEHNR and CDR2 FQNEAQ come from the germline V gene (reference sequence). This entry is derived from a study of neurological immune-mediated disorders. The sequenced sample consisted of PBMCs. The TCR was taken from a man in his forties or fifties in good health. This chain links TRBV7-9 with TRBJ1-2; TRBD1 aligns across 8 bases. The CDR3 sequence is CASSPLTGVYGYTF. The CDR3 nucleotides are TGTGCCAGCAGCCCATTGACAGGGGTTTATGGCTACACCTTC. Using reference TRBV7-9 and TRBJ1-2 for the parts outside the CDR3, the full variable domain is DTGVSQNPRHKITKRGQNVTFRCDPISEHNRLYWYRQTLGQGPEFLTYFQNEAQLEKSRLLSDRFSAERPKGSFSTLEIQRTEQGDSAMYLCASSPLTGVYGYTFGSGTRLTVV.